This T cell receptor (beta chain) was obtained from a study of CD8 T cells in Susac syndrome. Stable or active relapsing-remitting multiple sclerosis, untreated and meeting revised McDonald criteria, defined the controls. When the RNA was reverse transcribed, random hexamers were used with an input of roughly 0.45 to 1 ug. Multiplex immunoSEQ PCR targeted 54 Vbeta and 13 Jbeta TCR beta segments. From the immunoSEQ multiplex PCR reads, TCRdb called clonotypes with MiXCR, one entry per CDR3 protein. The sample records approximately 120,000 distinct CDR3 sequences, roughly 89% being singletons. Regarding this clonotype: Antigen unknown.

Points from the study as a whole: The study conceded that relatively few individuals underwent its TCR sequencing and HLA analysis.

Specimen: CD8+ T cells from PBMCs. The sequence came from a human donor with multiple sclerosis.

CDR3 protein: CASSDSPGTGELFF. CDR3 coding DNA: TGTGCCAGCAGTGACTCGCCAGGCACCGGGGAGCTGTTTTTT. The genes are TRBV6-4 and TRBJ2-2; D gene ambiguous. This CDR3 comprises 14 residues. Germline loops: CDR1 MRHNA, CDR2 SNTAGT. The V gene lost 0 bases and the J gene lost 4 bases, with 6 bases spanning the gap.